A selection of T cell receptor beta chains follows, all from one sample in a study of blood T cell repertoires in COVID-19. Only in-frame clones appear in the TCRdb table, and some are missing; sequencing was by immunoSEQ multiplex PCR. The sample consists of around 70,000 clones, 75% of them appearing once. The sample comprised peripheral blood. The source of these receptors is a man aged 65 to 85 with acute or convalescent COVID-19. Each CDR3 is given with its conserved first and last residue. The D gene is left open where the match is weak. The size field is filled for only some rows; it gives once, few, many or a size class.

j_call v_call d_call clone_size cdr3_aa
TRBJ1-2 TRBV19 . . CASSIDRNYGYTF
TRBJ2-1 TRBV24-1 TRBD1 . CATGQGGYNEQFF
TRBJ2-3 TRBV11-3 . . CASSPTGREYTDTQYF
TRBJ1-1 TRBV7-9 TRBD1 . CASSLQGARTEAFF
TRBJ2-2 TRBV5-1 TRBD1 . CASSLEAGGTGELFF
TRBJ1-5 TRBV5-1 TRBD1 . CASSLEGQGGQPQHF
TRBJ1-5 TRBV28 TRBD1 . CASSLIGQGQPQHF
TRBJ1-5 TRBV14 . . CASSQLTGSGQPQHF
TRBJ2-7 TRBV3-1/TRBV3-2 TRBD1 . CASTQGQGVYEQYF
TRBJ2-1 TRBV4-3 TRBD1 . CASSQDGDSRGWGPYNEQFF
TRBJ2-5 TRBV6-2/TRBV6-3 . many CASSYGGRWAQYF
TRBJ2-1 TRBV29-1 . once CSVALGSGGYNEQFF
TRBJ1-1 TRBV24-1 TRBD1 . CATSSRGLTEAFF
TRBJ2-5 TRBV6-1 . . CASSDQGTTQYF
TRBJ1-5 TRBV5-1 . . CASSLVGASNQPQHF
TRBJ1-2 TRBV12-3/TRBV12-4 . . CASKAGTYGYTF
TRBJ2-2 TRBV6-5 . . CASVWVAGEGMELFF
TRBJ1-5 TRBV27 TRBD1 . CASSPDRAGQPQHF
TRBJ2-1 TRBV5-8 TRBD1 once CASTRRQGNYNEQFF
TRBJ1-5 TRBV3-1/TRBV3-2 . once CASSPDRLANQPQHF
TRBJ1-5 TRBV2 . . CASTRGGGGSQPQHF
TRBJ1-5 TRBV20-1 . . CSASNRATQDQPQHF
TRBJ2-3 TRBV18 TRBD2 . CASSPPLAGVDTQYF
TRBJ1-3 TRBV10-3 TRBD1 . CAISRQGTGNTIYF
TRBJ2-7 TRBV7-2 TRBD2 . CASSSLAGGFSSYEQYF
TRBJ2-3 TRBV3-1/TRBV3-2 TRBD1 once CASSLRTGGGDTQYF
TRBJ2-2 TRBV27 TRBD1 . CASSLSLWTGVTGELFF
TRBJ2-1 TRBV27 . . CASSLMGLATSYNEQFF
TRBJ2-2 TRBV27 TRBD1 . CASGVTGTGANTGELFF
TRBJ2-1 TRBV5-1 TRBD1 once CASSYGQGSEQFF
TRBJ2-1 TRBV25-1 . . CASSEGTRDEQFF
TRBJ1-4 TRBV9 . . CASSVGGIGSEKLFF
TRBJ1-5 TRBV9 TRBD1 . CASSSGQGQPQHF
TRBJ2-1 TRBV7-2 TRBD2 . CASIRTSGRDEQFF
TRBJ2-5 TRBV5-4 TRBD1 . CASTYGTGVLQETQYF
TRBJ1-1 TRBV19 TRBD1 . CASSVTGGNTEAFF
TRBJ2-1 TRBV19 . . CGTSAEVGLYNEQFF
TRBJ1-5 TRBV6-4 TRBD1 . CASRETGVGSNQPQHF
TRBJ1-1 TRBV7-9 . . CASSLGRTVEAFF
TRBJ2-3 TRBV6-2/TRBV6-3 TRBD2 . CASSYLAGGLKYGDTQYF
TRBJ2-2 TRBV28 TRBD1 few CASSPAGTGVTGELFF
TRBJ1-1 TRBV7-9 . few CASSLEGEYTEAFF
TRBJ2-7 TRBV3-1/TRBV3-2 TRBD1 once CASSPGQGIYEQYF
TRBJ1-5 TRBV29-1 TRBD1 . CSVGQSNQPQHF
TRBJ1-1 TRBV29-1 TRBD1 . CSATGVGTEAFF
TRBJ1-1 TRBV28 . . CASNWGVNTEAFF
TRBJ1-2 TRBV19 TRBD1 . CASIQTGTANYGYTF
TRBJ1-2 TRBV5-4 . . CASSLGVGLNYGYTF
TRBJ1-1 TRBV5-1 TRBD1 few CASSLPPGQERTEAFF
TRBJ1-4 TRBV5-1 TRBD1 . CASSLHGTGDEKLFF
TRBJ2-1 TRBV7-2 TRBD1 . CASSLAGTGADEQFF
TRBJ2-6 TRBV4-3 TRBD1 . CASSQTDRGLAGSGANVLTF
TRBJ1-1 TRBV10-3 TRBD1 . CAISQDRGLTEAFF
TRBJ1-1 TRBV7-2 TRBD1 few CASSIRQGSSEAFF
TRBJ1-6 TRBV18 . . CASSPVGDGHSPLHF
TRBJ1-2 TRBV20-1 TRBD1 medium-sized CSAKTGVGYTF
TRBJ2-3 TRBV7-6 TRBD1 . CASSLRDSRTDTQYF
TRBJ2-1 TRBV27 TRBD2 once CASSLLGLANNEQFF
TRBJ2-2 TRBV5-4 . . CASSLGIDRSNTGELFF